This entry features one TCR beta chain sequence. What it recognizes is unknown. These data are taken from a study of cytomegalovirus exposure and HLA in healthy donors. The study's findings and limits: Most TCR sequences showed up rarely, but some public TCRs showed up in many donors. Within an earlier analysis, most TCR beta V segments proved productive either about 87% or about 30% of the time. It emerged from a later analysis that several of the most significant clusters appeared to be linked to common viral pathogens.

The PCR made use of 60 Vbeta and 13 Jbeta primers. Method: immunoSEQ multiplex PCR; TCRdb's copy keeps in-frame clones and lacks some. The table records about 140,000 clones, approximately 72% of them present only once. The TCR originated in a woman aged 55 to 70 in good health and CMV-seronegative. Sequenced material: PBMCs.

This CDR3 reads CASSLGRQSYEQYF. The CDR3 DNA reads as TGTGCCAGCAGCTTAGGTCGACAGTCCTACGAGCAGTACTTC. The chain recombines TRBV7-2 with TRBJ2-7, with a possible D match to TRBD1 (5 bases). This CDR3 is built from 14 residues. Between the trimmed V and J ends, which lost 1 base and 1 base, there was a span of 8 bases. Germline V gene sequence: CDR1 SGHTA, CDR2 FQGNSA.